This T cell receptor (beta chain) was recovered during a study of T cells in Graves' hyperthyroidism and ophthalmopathy. Researchers amplified the TCR beta CDR3 regions from RNA transcripts. TCR CDR3 underwent first-round RT-PCR with the HTBI primer set. Each CDR3 protein is one row after TCRdb ran MiXCR on the multiplex PCR reads. Among tens of thousands of distinct CDR3 sequences listed, under 55% were seen once. Clinical symptoms, serum thyroxine, TRAb, thyroid ultrasound and orbital computed tomography established diagnosis. The germline V gene has CDR1 MDHEN and CDR2 SYDVKM. V lost 9 bases and J lost 4; bases outside the gene matches: 10. This CDR3 region has 14 residues.

The clonotype comes from a woman aged 25-40 years with Graves' hyperthyroidism. The source material was blood. The chain links TRBV28 to TRBJ2-7, with 9 positions matching TRBD2. The CDR3 nucleotides are TGTGCCAGTGTGGCGGGAGGGCCTTCATACGAGCAGTACTTC. This sequence encodes CASVAGGPSYEQYF.